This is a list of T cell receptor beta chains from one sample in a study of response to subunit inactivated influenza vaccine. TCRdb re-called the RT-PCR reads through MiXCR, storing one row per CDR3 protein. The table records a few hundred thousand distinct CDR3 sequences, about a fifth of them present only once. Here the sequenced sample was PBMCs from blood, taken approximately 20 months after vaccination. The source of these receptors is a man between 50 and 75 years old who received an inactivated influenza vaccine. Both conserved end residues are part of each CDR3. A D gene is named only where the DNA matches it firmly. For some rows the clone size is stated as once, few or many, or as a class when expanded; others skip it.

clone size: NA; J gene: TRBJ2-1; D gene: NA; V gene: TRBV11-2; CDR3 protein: CASSLDSGTSSYNEQFF; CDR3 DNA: TGTGCCAGCAGCTTAGATTCAGGAACGTCCTCCTACAATGAGCAGTTCTTC
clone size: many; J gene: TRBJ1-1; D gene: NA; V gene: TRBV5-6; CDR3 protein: CASSFRTEAFF; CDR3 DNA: TGTGCCAGCAGCTTTCGTACTGAAGCTTTCTTT
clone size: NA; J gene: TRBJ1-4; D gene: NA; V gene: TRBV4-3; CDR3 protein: CASSQDPPGNEKLFF; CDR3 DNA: TGCGCCAGCAGCCAAGATCCCCCCGGGAATGAAAAACTGTTTTTT
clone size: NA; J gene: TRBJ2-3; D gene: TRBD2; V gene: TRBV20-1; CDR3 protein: CSALTSGGTDTQYF; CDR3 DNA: TGCAGTGCTTTGACTAGCGGGGGCACAGATACGCAGTATTTT
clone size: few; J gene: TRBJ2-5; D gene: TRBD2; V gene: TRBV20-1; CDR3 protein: CSAEGTSGSVGETQYF; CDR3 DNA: TGCAGTGCAGAGGGGACTAGCGGGAGTGTCGGGGAGACCCAGTACTTC
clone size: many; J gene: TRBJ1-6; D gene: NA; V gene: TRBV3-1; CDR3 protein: CASSPDLGPNSPLHF; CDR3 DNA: TGTGCCAGCAGCCCTGATCTGGGGCCTAATTCACCCCTCCACTTT
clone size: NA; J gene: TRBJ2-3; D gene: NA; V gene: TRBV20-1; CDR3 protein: CSAPRTGSLTDTQYF; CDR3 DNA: TGCAGTGCCCCCCGGACGGGGAGCCTTACAGATACGCAGTATTTT
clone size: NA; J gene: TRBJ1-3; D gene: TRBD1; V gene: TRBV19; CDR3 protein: CASSPQQGNTIYF; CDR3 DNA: TGTGCCAGTAGTCCTCAACAGGGGAACACCATATATTTT
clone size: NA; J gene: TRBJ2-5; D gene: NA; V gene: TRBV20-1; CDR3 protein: CSASVATQYF; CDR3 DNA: TGCAGTGCGTCCGTCGCGACCCAGTACTTC
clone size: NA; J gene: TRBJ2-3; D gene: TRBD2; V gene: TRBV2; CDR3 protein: CASRSRLADDSLTDTQYF; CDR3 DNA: TGTGCCAGCAGATCACGACTAGCGGACGATTCTCTCACAGATACGCAGTATTTT
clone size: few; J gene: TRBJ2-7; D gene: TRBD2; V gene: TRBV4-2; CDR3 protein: CASSQDGLANSYEQYF; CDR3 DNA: TGTGCCAGCAGCCAAGATGGACTAGCGAACTCCTACGAGCAGTACTTC
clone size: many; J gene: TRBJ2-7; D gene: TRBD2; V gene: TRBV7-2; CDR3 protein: CASSSSRLAGAQYF; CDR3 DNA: TGTGCCAGCAGCTCATCTAGACTAGCGGGGGCTCAGTACTTC
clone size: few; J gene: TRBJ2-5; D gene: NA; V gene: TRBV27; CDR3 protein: CASMSLARLETQYF; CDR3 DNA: TGTGCCAGCATGTCCCTAGCTCGTCTGGAGACCCAGTACTTC
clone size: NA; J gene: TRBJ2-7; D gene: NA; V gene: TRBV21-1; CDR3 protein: CASSATGDSYCHEQYF; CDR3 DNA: TGTGCCAGCAGCGCGACCGGGGACTCGTATTGCCACGAGCAGTACTTC
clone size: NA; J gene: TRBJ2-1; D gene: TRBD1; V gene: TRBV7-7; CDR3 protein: CASSPRDRQGPSGHNEQFF; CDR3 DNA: TGTGCCAGCAGCCCTCGGGACAGGCAAGGACCCAGTGGGCACAATGAGCAGTTCTTC
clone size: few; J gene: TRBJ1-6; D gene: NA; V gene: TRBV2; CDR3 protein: CASIGTLDSPLHF; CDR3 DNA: TGTGCCAGCATCGGGACGCTTGATTCACCCCTCCACTTT
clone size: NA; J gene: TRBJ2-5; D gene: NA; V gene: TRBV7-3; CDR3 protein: CASSRTKEETQYF; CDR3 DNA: TGTGCCAGCAGCCGGACCAAGGAAGAGACCCAGTACTTC
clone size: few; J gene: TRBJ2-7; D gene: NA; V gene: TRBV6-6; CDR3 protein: CASSPLRYEQYF; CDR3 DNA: TGTGCCAGCAGCCCCCTCAGGTACGAGCAGTACTTC
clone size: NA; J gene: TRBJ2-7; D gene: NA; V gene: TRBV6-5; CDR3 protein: CASSYSRSAYEQYF; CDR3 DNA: TGTGCCAGCAGTTACAGCAGGAGTGCCTACGAGCAGTACTTC
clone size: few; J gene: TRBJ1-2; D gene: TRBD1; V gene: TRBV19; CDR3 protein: CASSSGQGSFGYTF; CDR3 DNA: TGTGCCAGTAGTTCCGGACAGGGCTCGTTCGGCTACACCTTC
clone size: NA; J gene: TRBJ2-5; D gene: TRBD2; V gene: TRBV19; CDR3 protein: CASSTSSLAGGPVETQYF; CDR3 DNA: TGTGCCAGTAGTACCTCATCGTTAGCGGGAGGGCCAGTGGAGACCCAGTACTTC
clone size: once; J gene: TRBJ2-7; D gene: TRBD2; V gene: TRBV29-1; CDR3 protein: CSVGRQGESYEQYF; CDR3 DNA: TGCAGCGTCGGGAGGCAAGGGGAGAGTTACGAGCAGTACTTC
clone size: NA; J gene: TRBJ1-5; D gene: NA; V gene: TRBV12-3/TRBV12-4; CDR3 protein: CASSFAAGQPQHF; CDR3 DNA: TGTGCCAGCAGTTTCGCCGCTGGCCAGCCCCAGCATTTT
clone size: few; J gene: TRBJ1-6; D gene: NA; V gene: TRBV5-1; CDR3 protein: CASSPTVTGNSPLHF; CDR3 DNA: TGCGCCAGCAGCCCAACGGTAACAGGGAATTCACCCCTCCACTTT
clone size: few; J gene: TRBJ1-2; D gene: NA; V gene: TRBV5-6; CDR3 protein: CASSLVFSQKSSTYGYTF; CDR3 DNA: TGTGCCAGCAGCTTGGTTTTCTCTCAGAAAAGCAGTACCTATGGCTACACCTTC
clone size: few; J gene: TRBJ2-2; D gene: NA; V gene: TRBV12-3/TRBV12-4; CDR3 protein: CASLGPSNTGELFF; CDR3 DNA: TGTGCCAGCCTCGGGCCCTCGAACACCGGGGAGCTGTTTTTT
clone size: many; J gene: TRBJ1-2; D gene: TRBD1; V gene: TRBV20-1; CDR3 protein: CSASPGQGGYGYTF; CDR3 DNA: TGCAGTGCTAGCCCGGGACAGGGAGGCTATGGCTACACCTTC
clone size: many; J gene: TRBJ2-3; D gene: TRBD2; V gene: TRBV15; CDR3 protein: CATSKGLAGAGADTQYF; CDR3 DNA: TGTGCCACCAGCAAGGGACTAGCGGGGGCCGGAGCAGATACGCAGTATTTT